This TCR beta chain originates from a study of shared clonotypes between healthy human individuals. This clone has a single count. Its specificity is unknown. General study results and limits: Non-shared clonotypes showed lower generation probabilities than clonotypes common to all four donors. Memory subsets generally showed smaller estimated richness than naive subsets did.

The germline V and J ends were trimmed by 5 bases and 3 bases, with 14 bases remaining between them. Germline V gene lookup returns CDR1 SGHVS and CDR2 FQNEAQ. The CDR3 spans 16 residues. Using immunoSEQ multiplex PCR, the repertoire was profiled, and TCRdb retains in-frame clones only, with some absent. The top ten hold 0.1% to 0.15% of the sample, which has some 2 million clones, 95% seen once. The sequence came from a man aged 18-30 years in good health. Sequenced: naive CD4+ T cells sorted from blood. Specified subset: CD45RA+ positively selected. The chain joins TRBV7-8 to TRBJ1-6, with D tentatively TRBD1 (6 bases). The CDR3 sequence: CASSRGGGNYNSPLHF. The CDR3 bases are TGTGCCAGCAGCCGTGGGGGGGGCAACTATAATTCACCCCTCCACTTT.